These 30 T cell receptor beta chains originate from one sample sequenced in a study of graft-versus-host responses after intestinal transplantation. The researchers put 200,000 CFSE-labeled responder cells into plates with 200,000 irradiated, violet-dye-labeled stimulator cells. Sequenced by immunoSEQ multiplex PCR; TCRdb stores in-frame clones only, minus some. The data show over 15,000 clones, with about 38% seen just once and over 3% held by the top ten. The specimen comprised alloreactive CD8+ T cells from a mixed lymphocyte reaction culture, sampled before intestinal transplant. Subset reported: CFSE-low proliferating T cells sorted from roughly six-day pre-transplant mixed lymphocyte reaction (GvH or HvG direction). These receptors were obtained from a human patient who received an intestinal transplant.

This chain links TRBV7-6 with TRBJ2-1, with 8 nucleotides matching TRBD2. Germline V lookup: CDR1 SGHVS, CDR2 FNYEAQ. The CDR3 is made up of 15 amino acids. The V gene end was trimmed by 1 base and the J gene end by 7 bases; junction bases not matched to a gene: 6. This chain's CDR3 is CASSLEAGGTNEQFF. The CDR3 DNA is TGTGCCAGCAGCTTAGAGGCGGGAGGAACGAATGAGCAGTTCTTC.

This clone is medium-sized by share. The rearrangement links TRBV5-1 to TRBJ2-1; no clear D gene. The V end lost 4 bases, the J end lost 3 bases, and 17 bases lay between the germline ends. Germline V gene sequence: CDR1 SGHRS, CDR2 YFSETQ. CDR3 length: 16 residues. CDR3 sequence: CASSPGTNGYYNEQFF. The CDR3 bases are TGCGCCAGCAGCCCCGGAACTAACGGGTACTACAATGAGCAGTTCTTC.

The chain recombines TRBV5-1 with TRBJ2-1, with D hard to call. The CDR3 is 16 amino acids. The germline V gene has CDR1 SGHRS and CDR2 YFSETQ. The V gene lost 4 bases and the J gene lost 3 bases, with 17 bases spanning the gap. DNA of the CDR3: TGCGCCAGCAGCGATATACGGCGGTTCTACTACAATGAGCAGTTCTTC. It codes for CASSDIRRFYYNEQFF.

By sample fraction, this clone is medium-sized. V usage is TRBV7-2 and J usage is TRBJ2-7; 7 positions match TRBD1. Looked up from germline, CDR1 is SGHTA and CDR2 is FQGNSA. The CDR3 spans 13 residues. The junction had 3 bases not matched to a gene; V was cut back by 3 bases and J by 4 bases. CDR3 amino acids: CASSFSTGYEQYF. CDR3 nucleotides: TGTGCCAGCAGCTTCTCGACAGGGTACGAGCAGTACTTC. Full variable domain (rest looked up from reference TRBV7-2 and TRBJ2-7): GAGVSQSPSNKVTEKGKDVELRCDPISGHTALYWYRQSLGQGLEFLIYFQGNSAPDKSGLPSDRFSAERTGGSVSTLTIQRTQQEDSAVYLCASSFSTGYEQYFGPGTRLTVT.

The chain couples TRBV5-1 to TRBJ1-3; weak D call: TRBD1 (5 bases). There are 16 residues in the CDR3. Germline lookup yields CDR1 SGHRS and CDR2 YFSETQ. V shed 1 base and J shed 5 bases, with 16 bases lying between them. The CDR3 sequence: CASSLPYRGPRNTIYF. The DNA of the CDR3 is TGCGCCAGCAGCTTGCCTTATAGGGGCCCTCGAAACACCATATATTTT.

The chain couples TRBV28 to TRBJ2-7, with D possibly TRBD1 on 6 matching bases. The CDR3 has 14 amino acids. V shed 5 bases and J shed 1 base, with 12 bases lying between them. From germline, CDR1 is MDHEN and CDR2 SYDVKM. CDR3 loop: CASSILDRSYEQYF. The CDR3 DNA sequence: TGTGCCAGCAGTATATTGGACAGATCCTACGAGCAGTACTTC.

The rearrangement links TRBV28 to TRBJ2-7, with TRBD1 as a possible D gene (6 bases). Trimming took off 6 bases at V and 3 bases at J, with 15 bases between the two ends. The CDR3 is 14 amino acids. The germline CDR1 and CDR2 sequences are MDHEN and SYDVKM. For the CDR3, the DNA is TGTGCCAGCAGCCCCGGGACAAGGGACTACGAGCAGTACTTC. Translating it yields CASSPGTRDYEQYF. Based on the CDR3 plus reference TRBV28 and TRBJ2-7, the full variable domain is DVKVTQSSRYLVKRTGEKVFLECVQDMDHENMFWYRQDPGLGLRLIYFSYDVKMKEKGDIPEGYSVSREKKERFSLILESASTNQTSMYLCASSPGTRDYEQYFGPGTRLTVT.

This clone was detected only a few times. The rearrangement links TRBV6-1 to TRBJ1-1; TRBD1 aligns across 12 bases. With 5 bases clipped from V and 10 bases from J, the junction kept 8 bases outside the gene matches. Per germline, CDR1 MNHNS and CDR2 SASEGT. The CDR3 sequence is 14 residues long. CDR3 coding DNA: TGTGCCAGCAGTCTCCCGGGACAGGGGGCTTCAGCTTTCTTT. It is translated as CASSLPGQGASAFF.

The J gene is TRBJ2-7, the V gene TRBV6-5; D might be TRBD1 or TRBD2, each matching 5 bases. This CDR3 has 11 amino acids. V shed 2 bases and J shed 6 bases, with 5 bases lying between them. Germline V lookup: CDR1 MNHEY, CDR2 SVGAGI. The CDR3 loop reads CASSYGGEQYF. The CDR3 DNA reads TGTGCCAGCAGTTACGGGGGCGAGCAGTACTTC.

This clone is termed medium-sized. The chain couples TRBV10-1 to TRBJ1-1; the D is unclear. The CDR3 consists of 12 residues. The germline CDR1 and CDR2 sequences are WNHNN and SYGVQD (reference sequence). Trimming cost V 11 bases and J 3 bases, with 13 bases left between them. The CDR3 coding sequence is TGCGCCTCTAGCAGCAGCGACACTGAAGCTTTCTTT. This encodes CASSSSDTEAFF.

Details on this clone: A much bigger clone sits one base away, suggesting this may be a read error. The same CDR3 can be traced to other DNA sequences in this sample. The CDR3 is CASSLGVSFATNEKLFF. The DNA of the CDR3 is TGTGCCAGTAGTTTAGGGGTCAGCTTTGCAACTAATGAAAAACTGTTTTTT. This chain connects TRBV28 to TRBJ1-4; possibly TRBD1 for D (5 bases). CDR1 and CDR2 (germline): MDHEN, SYDVKM. This CDR3 spans 17 amino acids. Together with reference TRBV28 and TRBJ1-4, the CDR3 gives the full variable domain: DVKVTQSSRYLVKRTGEKVFLECVQDMDHENMFWYRQDPGLGLRLIYFSYDVKMKEKGDIPEGYSVSREKKERFSLILESASTNQTSMYLCASSLGVSFATNEKLFFGSGTQLSVL.

This sequence joins TRBV19 and TRBJ1-1, with unresolved D. The CDR3 loop spans 13 amino acids. Trimming removed 5 bases from V and 3 bases from J, with 10 bases in between. Germline assignment: CDR1 LNHDA and CDR2 SQIVND (reference sequence). The CDR3 DNA follows: TGTGCCAGTAGTTGGGGTACGGACACTGAAGCTTTCTTT. Protein product: CASSWGTDTEAFF.

This rearrangement joins TRBV27 to TRBJ2-7, with a weak D call TRBD1 (6 bases). The germline V and J ends were trimmed by 8 bases and 0 bases, with 26 bases remaining between them. Germline V gives CDR1 MNHEY, CDR2 SMNVEV (reference sequence). CDR3 length: 18 amino acids. This CDR3 is CASPFSSWGLNPSYEQYF. The CDR3 region has the DNA TGTGCCAGCCCCTTTAGTTCGTGGGGGCTTAATCCCTCCTACGAGCAGTACTTC.

This chain connects TRBV5-1 to TRBJ1-1; tentative D call: TRBD1 (5 bases). Deletions cut 1 base from V and 0 bases from J, with 16 bases between. The CDR3 is 17 residues long. Germline V lookup: CDR1 SGHRS, CDR2 YFSETQ. This CDR3 is CASSLYQGFRMNTEAFF. In nucleotides, the CDR3 is TGCGCCAGCAGCTTGTACCAGGGTTTTCGGATGAACACTGAAGCTTTCTTT.

This clone has just one count. The CDR3 DNA sequence: TGTGCCAGCAGCCAAGTCGATAGCGGGGTCCATGAGCAGTACTTC. It is translated as CASSQVDSGVHEQYF. The chain has TRBV4-2 and TRBJ2-7; 8 bases agree with TRBD2. Germline V gene data show CDR1 as LGHNA and CDR2 as YNFKEQ. The CDR3 contains 15 residues. The V and J ends lost 1 base and 7 bases, in that order; junction bases with no gene match: 9.

This clone showed up just a few times. The chain joins TRBV29-1 to TRBJ2-1, with unresolved D. The germline V and J ends were trimmed by 3 bases and 4 bases, with 4 bases remaining between them. CDR1 is SQVTM, CDR2 ANQGSEA, per germline. This CDR3 has 11 residues. CDR3 region: CSVDIYNEQFF. CDR3 nucleotides: TGCAGCGTTGACATATACAATGAGCAGTTCTTC.

This clone was detected only a few times. V and J are TRBV27 and TRBJ1-5; maybe TRBD1 (6 bases). The CDR3 is made up of 16 amino acids. Trimming took 0 bases from V and 5 from J, leaving 14 bases between them. Germline V gene data show CDR1 as MNHEY and CDR2 as SMNVEV (reference sequence). The CDR3 DNA sequence: TGTGCCAGCAGTTTATCGGGGGGCGCAGGTTATCAGCCCCAGCATTTT. This codes for CASSLSGGAGYQPQHF.

This chain joins TRBV21-1 and TRBJ2-7; the DNA was not used to check the table's D call, TRBD2. TRBV21-1 constitutes a pseudogene. The CDR3 consists of 15 residues. The CDR3 region is CASSTRVQSSYEQYF. The CDR3, as DNA: TGTGCCAGCAGCACTAGAGTTCAGAGCTCCTACGAGCAGTACTTC.

This clone was counted between two and nine times. This chain's CDR3 is CASALAVPYEQYF. CDR3 DNA sequence: TGTGCCAGCGCCCTAGCGGTACCCTACGAGCAGTACTTC. The chain links TRBV6-5 to TRBJ2-7, with 7 bases matching TRBD2. The germline V gene has CDR1 MNHEY and CDR2 SVGAGI. The CDR3 length is 13 residues. The J segment lost 2 bases and the V segment lost 8 bases, leaving 6 bases of the junction unmatched.

The chain recombines TRBV7-9 with TRBJ1-1; a weak D match, TRBD1 (6 bases). Germline lookup yields CDR1 SEHNR and CDR2 FQNEAQ (reference sequence). The ends were cut back, 4 bases at V and 7 bases at J, with 10 bases in the middle. The CDR3 extends over 12 amino acids. As DNA, the CDR3 is TGTGCCAGCAGCTACGGGACATTTGAAGCTTTCTTT. Translating it yields CASSYGTFEAFF.

This clone was counted a few times. This sample also contains other DNA sequences that code for the same CDR3. The chain joins TRBV4-1 to TRBJ2-2, with D unclear. The CDR3 is 16 residues long. Trimming shortened V by 1 base and J by 0 bases, and 9 bases separated the two germline ends. Germline V gene data show CDR1 as MGHRA and CDR2 as YSYEKL. The CDR3 coding sequence is TGCGCCAGCAGCCAAGGGTCCTCCGCGAACACCGGGGAGCTGTTTTTT. This translates into CASSQGSSANTGELFF.

The gene calls are TRBV27 and TRBJ2-1, with D perhaps matching TRBD2 (5 bases). This CDR3 region has 14 residues. Germline CDR1 MNHEY, CDR2 SMNVEV (reference sequence). V lost 5 bases and J 2 bases, leaving 10 bases between the germline ends. The CDR3 DNA sequence: TGTGCCAGCAGTAGAAGCGGCACCTACAATGAGCAGTTCTTC. Its protein product is CASSRSGTYNEQFF.

Within the sample, this clone is medium-sized (0.01 to 0.1%). This sequence joins TRBV6-1 and TRBJ1-1; 7 nucleotides agree with TRBD1. The V segment lost 3 bases and the J segment 5 bases; nucleotides outside the gene matches: 18. Looked up from germline, CDR1 is MNHNS and CDR2 is SASEGT. The CDR3 has 18 amino acids. For the CDR3, the DNA is TGTGCCAGCAGTGACGAGTATGAGGGGGCCTTAAAAGGGACTGAAGCTTTCTTT. This gives the protein CASSDEYEGALKGTEAFF.

This chain connects TRBV7-6 to TRBJ2-7; D remains ambiguous. This CDR3 is 16 amino acids long. The germline V gene encodes CDR1 SGHVS and CDR2 FNYEAQ. Trimming took 2 bases from V and 2 from J, leaving 16 bases between them. In nucleotides, the CDR3 is TGTGCCAGCAGCTTAAATTGGAACGAAGGGACCTACGAGCAGTACTTC. This codes for CASSLNWNEGTYEQYF.

The chain employs TRBV11-2 and TRBJ2-7, with unresolved D. Germline lookup yields CDR1 SGHAT and CDR2 FQNNGV. This CDR3 is built from 17 residues. The V end lost 2 bases, the J end lost 0 bases, and 17 bases lay between the germline ends. CDR3 DNA sequence: TGTGCCAGCAGCTTATCAGTCTTAGGTGGGCCCTCCTACGAGCAGTACTTC. Translated, it gives CASSLSVLGGPSYEQYF.

On this clone: This may stem from a read error, because a much larger clone lies one nucleotide away. This chain connects TRBV7-2 to TRBJ2-7, with 9 bases lining up with TRBD1. The CDR3 is 14 residues long. Germline V gene lookup returns CDR1 SGHTA and CDR2 FQGNSA. V dropped 3 bases and J dropped 2; count of bases not matched to a gene: 2. CDR3 protein: CASSFGTGTYEQYF. CDR3 sequence (DNA): TGTGCCAGCAGCTTCGGGACAGGGACCTACGAGCAGTACTTC.

The chain links TRBV19 to TRBJ2-7, with D maybe TRBD2 (5 bases). The CDR3 runs to 14 residues. Germline lookup yields CDR1 LNHDA and CDR2 SQIVND (reference sequence). V lost 1 base and J 5 bases, leaving 12 bases between the germline ends. CDR3 residues: CASSIATRADEQYF. The CDR3, as DNA: TGTGCCAGTAGTATAGCTACTAGAGCAGACGAGCAGTACTTC. The complete variable domain, with remaining parts taken from reference TRBV19 and TRBJ2-7, reads DGGITQSPKYLFRKEGQNVTLSCEQNLNHDAMYWYRQDPGQGLRLIYYSQIVNDFQKGDIAEGYSVSREKKESFPLTVTSAQKNPTAFYLCASSIATRADEQYFGPGTRLTVT.

The chain joins TRBV6-1 to TRBJ2-7; 10 nucleotides align to TRBD2. J was trimmed by 5 bases and V by 7 bases; bases with no gene match: 5. The germline V gene encodes CDR1 MNHNS and CDR2 SASEGT. The CDR3 runs 13 residues. The CDR3 DNA reads as TGTGCCAGCATGAAGCGGGAGGGTCACGAGCAGTACTTC. Residues: CASMKREGHEQYF.

The chain recombines TRBV10-2 with TRBJ2-2; the match to TRBD2 covers 11 bases. This CDR3 spans 22 amino acids. The junction had 15 bases not matched to a gene; V was cut back by 0 bases and J by 0 bases. Germline loops: CDR1 WSHSY, CDR2 SAAADI. The chain's CDR3 is CASSESPGPGLAVIANTGELFF. The CDR3 DNA follows: TGCGCCAGCAGTGAGTCGCCCGGGCCGGGACTAGCGGTTATCGCGAACACCGGGGAGCTGTTTTTT.

Judged by abundance, this clone is medium-sized (0.01 to 0.1%). The rearrangement joins TRBV7-8 to TRBJ2-7, with D maybe TRBD1 (5 bases). Germline V CDR1 and CDR2: SGHVS, FQNEAQ. CDR3 length: 12 amino acids. The V gene lost 5 bases and the J gene lost 3 bases, with 8 bases spanning the gap. CDR3 sequence reads: CASSLTGYEQYF. CDR3 nucleotides: TGTGCCAGCAGCCTTACAGGCTACGAGCAGTACTTC.